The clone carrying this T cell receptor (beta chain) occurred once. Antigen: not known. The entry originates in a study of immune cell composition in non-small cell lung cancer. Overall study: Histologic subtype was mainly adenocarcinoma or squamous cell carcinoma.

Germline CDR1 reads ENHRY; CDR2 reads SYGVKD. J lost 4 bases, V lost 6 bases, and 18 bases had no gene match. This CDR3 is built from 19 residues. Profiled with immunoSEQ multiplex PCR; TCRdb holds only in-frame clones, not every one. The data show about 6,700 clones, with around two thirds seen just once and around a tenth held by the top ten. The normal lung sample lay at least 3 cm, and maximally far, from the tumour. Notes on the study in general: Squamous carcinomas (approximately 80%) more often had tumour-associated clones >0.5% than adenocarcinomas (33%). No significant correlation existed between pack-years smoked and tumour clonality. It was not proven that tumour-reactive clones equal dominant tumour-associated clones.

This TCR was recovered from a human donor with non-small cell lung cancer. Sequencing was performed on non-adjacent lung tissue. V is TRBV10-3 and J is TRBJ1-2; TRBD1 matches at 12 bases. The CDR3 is CAIRGQGAKLEDNFYGYTF. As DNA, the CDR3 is TGTGCCATCAGGGGACAGGGGGCTAAGCTTGAAGATAATTTCTATGGCTACACCTTC.